One sample yielded the 17 T cell receptor beta chains listed below, sequenced in a study of T-cell reconstitution after alpha-beta-depleted transplantation in children. A TCRbeta library incorporating unique molecular identifiers was prepared. TCRdb re-derived calls from the PCR reads in MiXCR, one entry per CDR3 protein. The sample lists over 70,000 distinct CDR3 sequences, roughly 8.8% occurring once. The sequencing here drew on PBMCs from the stem cell graft donor, taken from the stem cell graft. Receptors originate from a human donor who donated a stem cell graft to a child with congenital amegakaryocytic thrombocytopenia.

The chain combines TRBV2 with TRBJ2-7, with TRBD2 matching 8 bases. Trimming at V came to 7 bases and at J to 6 bases, leaving 17 bases not matched to a gene. The CDR3 totals 16 residues. The germline gives CDR1 SNHLY, CDR2 FYNNEI. The CDR3 sequence is CASKFPSGGPGGEQYF. The CDR3 DNA reads as TGTGCCAGCAAGTTCCCCAGCGGGGGACCGGGGGGCGAGCAGTACTTC.

This clonotype was observed many times. This rearrangement joins TRBV29-1 to TRBJ2-1; 11 nucleotides match TRBD2. V shed 5 bases, J shed 0 bases, and the junction held 6 bases outside the gene matches. In germline, CDR1 is SQVTM, CDR2 ANQGSEA. The CDR3 loop spans 16 amino acids. For the CDR3, the DNA is TGCAGCGTTAAGCCGGGACTAGCGGCCTCCTACAATGAGCAGTTCTTC. Protein sequence: CSVKPGLAASYNEQFF.

This clonotype appeared many times. The V call is TRBV12-3 or TRBV12-4, the J call TRBJ2-1, with 7 bases identical to TRBD2. With V trimmed by 3 bases and J by 10 bases, 3 bases remained unmatched. The length of the CDR3 is 12 residues. CDR3 sequence: CASSLMGGEQFF. The CDR3 bases are TGTGCCAGCAGTTTGATGGGAGGGGAGCAGTTCTTC.

This clonotype has at least ten counts. The chain joins TRBV29-1 to TRBJ2-3; 9 nucleotides match TRBD2. V lost 8 bases to trimming and J lost 5 bases; unmatched junction nucleotides: 14. Germline CDR1 reads SQVTM; CDR2 reads ANQGSEA. The CDR3 is made up of 15 amino acids. The CDR3 here is CSIGSGSFRGDTQYF. As DNA, the CDR3 is TGCAGCATAGGTAGCGGGAGCTTCCGGGGAGATACGCAGTATTTT.

This clonotype was picked up many times. The rearrangement joins TRBV20-1 to TRBJ1-3; perhaps TRBD1 as D (6 bases). CDR1 and CDR2 (germline): DFQATT, SNEGSKA (reference sequence). V shed 5 bases and J shed 0 bases, with 11 bases lying between them. The CDR3 extends over 14 amino acids. CDR3 in DNA: TGCAGTGCTGAGGACAGAAGCTCTGGAAACACCATATATTTT. Its translation is CSAEDRSSGNTIYF.

This clonotype was seen repeatedly, ten times or more. The chain joins TRBV20-1 to TRBJ1-1; D is ambiguous. The CDR3 is 17 residues long. Germline V gene lookup returns CDR1 DFQATT and CDR2 SNEGSKA (reference sequence). Trimming removed 0 bases from V and 4 bases from J, with 21 bases in between. CDR3 nucleotide sequence: TGCAGTGCTAGAGATCATTGGACGGAATTGGTGAGCACTGAAGCTTTCTTT. It is translated as CSARDHWTELVSTEAFF.

V usage is TRBV29-1 and J usage is TRBJ2-7; D might be TRBD1 or TRBD2, each matching 5 bases. Trimming removed 4 bases from V and 5 bases from J, with 18 bases in between. The CDR3 sequence is 14 residues long. Germline CDR1 and CDR2: SQVTM and ANQGSEA. Here the CDR3 reads CSVAGGAGRHEQYF. The CDR3 coding sequence is TGCAGCGTTGCGGGTGGGGCAGGGAGACACGAGCAGTACTTC.

This clonotype was recorded at least ten times. This chain uses TRBV28 with TRBJ1-2; the D gene is possibly TRBD1 (5 bases). The ends were cut back, 5 bases at V and 2 bases at J, with 12 bases in the middle. The germline gives CDR1 MDHEN, CDR2 SYDVKM. CDR3 length: 14 residues. The CDR3 sequence is CASSIGGKNYGYTF. CDR3 nucleotides: TGTGCCAGCAGTATCGGGGGAAAAAACTATGGCTACACCTTC.

This clonotype has at least ten counts. This chain connects TRBV29-1 to TRBJ1-2; the D is unclear. Trimming removed 7 bases at V and 3 bases at J, with 15 bases between. Per germline, CDR1 SQVTM and CDR2 ANQGSEA. The length of the CDR3 is 13 residues. The CDR3: CSAIGVLDYGYTF. The CDR3 DNA is TGCAGCGCTATCGGGGTCTTAGACTATGGCTACACCTTC.

As for this clonotype: One base away lies a much larger clone, so this may be a sequencing read error. Because it lacks the conserved phenylalanine or tryptophan at the end, this CDR3 is likely a read error. V and J are TRBV20-1 and TRBJ1-2; D uncertain. The CDR3 spans 11 residues. Trimming removed 4 bases from V and 4 bases from J, with 7 bases in between. Germline loops: CDR1 DFQATT, CDR2 SNEGSKA (reference sequence). This chain's CDR3 is CSATQTYGYTY. The DNA of the CDR3 is TGCAGTGCTACCCAGACCTATGGCTACACCTAC.

This clonotype was recorded many times. This chain uses TRBV12-3 or TRBV12-4 with TRBJ1-2; 7 nucleotides line up with TRBD1. The CDR3 is 14 residues long. Trimming removed 2 bases from V and 2 bases from J; junction bases left unmatched: 2. As DNA, the CDR3 is TGTGCCAGCAGTTTACAGGGGGTGAACTATGGCTACACCTTC. Translating it yields CASSLQGVNYGYTF.

This clonotype was found many times. The V call is TRBV28, the J call TRBJ2-7; 13 positions agree with TRBD2. Trimming removed 5 bases from V and 4 bases from J; junction bases left unmatched: 5. Germline V gene sequence: CDR1 MDHEN, CDR2 SYDVKM. The CDR3 is 15 amino acids. CDR3 DNA: TGTGCCAGCAGTCCACAGGGACTAGCGGGATACGAGCAGTACTTC. Translating gives CASSPQGLAGYEQYF.

This clonotype was seen a single time. The chain links TRBV5-1 to TRBJ2-6, with D perhaps assigned TRBD1 or TRBD2 (5 bases each). V gave up 2 bases and J gave up 0 bases, with 15 bases separating them. Germline CDR1 SGHRS, CDR2 YFSETQ. The CDR3 extends over 18 amino acids. CDR3: CASSFPDGTSSGANVLTF. CDR3 bases: TGCGCCAGCAGCTTTCCGGACGGGACCTCCTCTGGGGCCAACGTCCTGACTTTC. Based on the CDR3 plus reference TRBV5-1 and TRBJ2-6, the full variable domain is KAGVTQTPRYLIKTRGQQVTLSCSPISGHRSVSWYQQTPGQGLQFLFEYFSETQRNKGNFPGRFSGRQFSNSRSEMNVSTLELGDSALYLCASSFPDGTSSGANVLTFGAGSRLTVL.

This clonotype showed up just a few times. The chain is built from TRBV28 and TRBJ2-7; 9 nucleotides align to TRBD2. The CDR3 runs to 13 residues. J lost 1 base, V lost 9 bases, and 4 bases had no gene match. CDR1 is MDHEN and CDR2 is SYDVKM in the germline V gene. The CDR3 region has the DNA TGTGCCAGGCCAGCGGGAGGATCCTACGAGCAGTACTTC. Its protein is CARPAGGSYEQYF. Variable domain in full (rest from reference TRBV28 and TRBJ2-7): DVKVTQSSRYLVKRTGEKVFLECVQDMDHENMFWYRQDPGLGLRLIYFSYDVKMKEKGDIPEGYSVSREKKERFSLILESASTNQTSMYLCARPAGGSYEQYFGPGTRLTVT.

This clonotype was recorded at least ten times. The chain is built from TRBV19 and TRBJ1-5; no clear D. Germline-derived CDR1 and CDR2 are LNHDA and SQIVND (reference sequence). V was shortened by 11 bases and J by 7 bases, with 12 bases between the two germline ends. The length of the CDR3 is 11 residues. CDR3 loop: CACGGNQPQHF. The CDR3 DNA reads TGTGCCTGTGGAGGGAACCAGCCCCAGCATTTT.

This clonotype was observed many times. This rearrangement joins TRBV12-3 or TRBV12-4 to TRBJ2-5, with TRBD1 identical over 7 bases. J lost 1 base, V lost 5 bases, and 4 bases had no gene match. The CDR3 totals 14 residues. The CDR3 loop is CASSLGTVQETQYF. CDR3 nucleotide sequence: TGTGCCAGCAGTCTAGGGACAGTCCAAGAGACCCAGTACTTC.

This clonotype was counted ten times or more. This chain connects TRBV3-1 to TRBJ2-7, with 8 bases matching TRBD1. The CDR3 runs 13 residues. From germline, CDR1 is LGHDT and CDR2 YNNKEL (reference sequence). V was clipped by 6 bases and J by 10 bases; unmatched bases: 11. As DNA, the CDR3 is TGTGCCAGCAGTCCCACAGGGGGAACGGAACAGTACTTC. Protein: CASSPTGGTEQYF.